Each of the 27 T cell receptor beta chains below was sequenced from the same sample in a study of cytomegalovirus exposure and HLA in healthy donors. The PCR ran on 60 Vbeta and 13 Jbeta primers. Only in-frame clones appear in the TCRdb table, and some are missing; sequencing was by immunoSEQ multiplex PCR. The sample carries 130,000 or so clones, almost 85% recorded once. The sample consisted of PBMCs. Every receptor here comes from a young man in good health and CMV-seropositive.

The chain joins TRBV6-5 to TRBJ1-2; weak D call: TRBD1 (5 bases). V was trimmed by 2 bases and J by 5 bases, leaving 15 bases between them. The CDR3 sequence is 15 residues long. Germline loops: CDR1 MNHEY, CDR2 SVGAGI. The CDR3 loop is CASSYAPMGLYGYTF. The CDR3 DNA follows: TGTGCCAGCAGTTACGCGCCAATGGGGCTTTATGGCTACACCTTC.

The CDR3 DNA sequence: TGTGCCAGCAGCTTTGACAGGCCCGAGCAGTACTTC. Translation: CASSFDRPEQYF. V and J are TRBV11-2 and TRBJ2-7; a weak D match, TRBD1 (6 bases). The CDR3 has 12 residues. CDR1 and CDR2 from the germline V gene are SGHAT and FQNNGV. Trimming pared 3 bases from V and 6 bases from J, leaving 9 bases between. Drawing the rest from reference TRBV11-2 and TRBJ2-7, the complete variable domain is EAGVAQSPRYKIIEKRQSVAFWCNPISGHATLYWYQQILGQGPKLLIQFQNNGVVDDSQLPKDRFSAERLKGVDSTLKIQPAKLEDSAVYLCASSFDRPEQYFGPGTRLTVT.

This clone was picked up a small number of times. The chain carries TRBV5-1 and TRBJ2-3, with D possibly TRBD2 on 5 matching bases. V was trimmed by 0 bases and J by 2 bases, leaving 16 bases between them. This CDR3 spans 17 amino acids. Germline-derived CDR1 and CDR2 are SGHRS and YFSETQ. The CDR3 region has the DNA TGCGCCAGCAGCTTGGGGACCCCTAGCCCTTTCACAGATACGCAGTATTTT. It codes for CASSLGTPSPFTDTQYF. Filled out from reference TRBV5-1 and TRBJ2-3, the complete variable domain reads KAGVTQTPRYLIKTRGQQVTLSCSPISGHRSVSWYQQTPGQGLQFLFEYFSETQRNKGNFPGRFSGRQFSNSRSEMNVSTLELGDSALYLCASSLGTPSPFTDTQYFGPGTRLTVL.

V usage is TRBV6-1 and J usage is TRBJ1-4; a weak D match, TRBD1 (5 bases). Germline lookup yields CDR1 MNHNS and CDR2 SASEGT. Deletions cut 6 bases from V and 7 bases from J, with 9 bases between. CDR3 length equals 12 residues. The CDR3 is CASRGTGEKLFF. The CDR3 nucleotides read TGTGCCAGCAGAGGGACTGGTGAAAAACTGTTTTTT.

V usage is TRBV4-1 and J usage is TRBJ2-1; no reliable D call. Trimming removed 4 bases from V and 6 bases from J, with 10 bases in between. Germline CDR1 is MGHRA and CDR2 is YSYEKL. This CDR3 spans 13 amino acids. CDR3 in DNA: TGCGCCAGCAGCCTATTAGATGCCAATGAGCAGTTCTTC. It specifies CASSLLDANEQFF.

This chain links TRBV6-5 with TRBJ1-2, with D maybe TRBD1 (5 bases). The V gene lost 6 bases and the J gene lost 0 bases, with 8 bases spanning the gap. Germline lookup yields CDR1 MNHEY and CDR2 SVGAGI. The CDR3 is 13 residues long. CDR3 sequence reads: CASSQGTNYGYTF. As DNA, the CDR3 is TGTGCCAGCAGCCAGGGCACTAACTATGGCTACACCTTC.

The chain carries TRBV28 and TRBJ2-7; TRBD2 matches 7 bases. Germline CDR1 MDHEN, CDR2 SYDVKM. The CDR3 consists of 16 residues. J was trimmed by 3 bases and V by 4 bases; bases with no gene match: 12. CDR3 nucleotides: TGTGCCAGCAGTTCCTCATCGCGGGGGACCGACTACGAGCAGTACTTC. Translated, it gives CASSSSSRGTDYEQYF.

This chain uses TRBV5-1 with TRBJ2-5, with 10 nucleotides matching TRBD2. In germline, CDR1 is SGHRS, CDR2 YFSETQ. There are 17 residues in the CDR3. Losses at the gene ends were 0 bases for V and 7 bases for J; bases not matched to a gene: 12. CDR3 region: CASSLDPSGSPGGTQYF. The CDR3 nucleotides read TGCGCCAGCAGCTTGGATCCTAGCGGGAGCCCCGGGGGGACCCAGTACTTC.

The rearrangement links TRBV27 to TRBJ1-2; maybe TRBD1 (6 bases). The CDR3 sequence is 13 residues long. CDR1 MNHEY and CDR2 SMNVEV come from the germline V gene (reference sequence). Deletions cut 5 bases from V and 3 bases from J, with 10 bases between. The CDR3 reads CASSPGADYGYTF. The CDR3 DNA reads as TGTGCCAGCAGTCCAGGGGCTGACTATGGCTACACCTTC.

This chain joins TRBV5-1 and TRBJ1-1, with 7 bases that match TRBD1. The CDR3 sequence is 11 residues long. The germline V gene encodes CDR1 SGHRS and CDR2 YFSETQ. V was clipped by 2 bases and J by 10 bases; unmatched bases: 2. The CDR3 nucleotides read TGCGCCAGCAGCTTCCGGGACAGAGCTTTCTTT. It codes for CASSFRDRAFF.

The table lists this clone with a count of one. The V call is TRBV28, the J call TRBJ2-7; a possible D gene is TRBD2 (6 bases). This CDR3 is built from 15 residues. With 2 bases removed from V and 4 bases from J, the gap between germline ends came to 15 bases. Germline CDR1 is MDHEN and CDR2 is SYDVKM. CDR3 sequence reads: CASSLGVGDWYEQYF. In DNA, the CDR3 is TGTGCCAGCAGTTTAGGGGTGGGGGACTGGTACGAGCAGTACTTC.

V usage is TRBV7-9 and J usage is TRBJ2-7, with a weak D call TRBD1 (6 bases). The V gene's germline CDR1 is SEHNR and CDR2 FQNEAQ (reference sequence). Deletions cut 4 bases from V and 4 bases from J, with 17 bases between. This CDR3 is 15 amino acids long. This CDR3 is CASSSFQGPRYEQYF. The CDR3 DNA reads as TGTGCCAGCAGCTCTTTTCAGGGGCCCAGATACGAGCAGTACTTC. Supplemented by reference TRBV7-9 and TRBJ2-7, the full variable domain reads DTGVSQNPRHKITKRGQNVTFRCDPISEHNRLYWYRQTLGQGPEFLTYFQNEAQLEKSRLLSDRFSAERPKGSFSTLEIQRTEQGDSAMYLCASSSFQGPRYEQYFGPGTRLTVT.

The J gene is TRBJ2-7, the V gene TRBV19; 7 bases align to TRBD2. Germline V gene sequence: CDR1 LNHDA, CDR2 SQIVND (reference sequence). The V and J ends lost 3 bases and 0 bases, in that order; junction bases with no gene match: 2. The CDR3 has 14 amino acids. CDR3 in amino acids: CASSMRESSYEQYF. CDR3 coding DNA: TGTGCCAGTAGTATGCGGGAGTCCTCCTACGAGCAGTACTTC.

V usage is TRBV5-4 and J usage is TRBJ2-6; a weak D match, TRBD2 (6 bases). CDR3 length: 15 residues. The germline V gene has CDR1 SGHNT and CDR2 YYREEE (reference sequence). Trimming took off 4 bases at V and 0 bases at J, with 8 bases between the two ends. The CDR3 reads CASSAGYSGANVLTF. In nucleotides, the CDR3 is TGTGCCAGCAGCGCGGGGTACTCTGGGGCCAACGTCCTGACTTTC.

This sequence joins TRBV6-1 and TRBJ2-7; the D gene is possibly TRBD2 (6 bases). The CDR3 has 15 amino acids. V was cut by 4 bases and J by 1 base, with 14 bases left in between. In germline, CDR1 is MNHNS, CDR2 SASEGT. The CDR3 spells CASSVAEGASYEQYF. In DNA form, the CDR3 reads TGTGCCAGCAGTGTAGCGGAAGGGGCTTCCTACGAGCAGTACTTC.

The V and J genes are TRBV15 and TRBJ2-7; TRBD1 aligns across 7 bases. This CDR3 comprises 13 residues. Germline assignment: CDR1 LNHNV and CDR2 YYDKDF (reference sequence). V lost 5 bases, J lost 4 bases, and 5 bases stayed unmatched. CDR3 nucleotide sequence: TGTGCCACCAGCGGGACAGACAATTACGAGCAGTACTTC. Translating gives CATSGTDNYEQYF.

The rearrangement links TRBV5-1 to TRBJ2-7; 7 nucleotides match TRBD1. The V gene's germline CDR1 is SGHRS and CDR2 YFSETQ. V lost 3 bases, J lost 0 bases, and 6 bases stayed unmatched. The CDR3 covers 15 residues. DNA for the CDR3: TGCGCCAGCAGCTACGGACAGGTATCCTCCTACGAGCAGTACTTC. The encoded protein is CASSYGQVSSYEQYF.

The chain couples TRBV27 to TRBJ2-6; 7 bases fit TRBD2. Germline V gene lookup returns CDR1 MNHEY and CDR2 SMNVEV (reference sequence). This CDR3 has 17 residues. J gave up 0 bases and V 2 bases, and 4 bases lay outside the gene matches. The CDR3 spells CASSLSGTASGANVLTF. As DNA, the CDR3 is TGTGCCAGCAGTTTAAGCGGGACGGCCTCTGGGGCCAACGTCCTGACTTTC.

CDR3 DNA sequence: TGCGCCAGCAGCTCAGGGCAAGGTCAGCCCCAGCATTTT. It yields the protein CASSSGQGQPQHF. The gene calls are TRBV4-1 and TRBJ1-5; D may be TRBD1 (5 bases). Germline lookup yields CDR1 MGHRA and CDR2 YSYEKL. This CDR3 spans 13 amino acids. The ends were cut back, 5 bases at V and 6 bases at J, with 11 bases in the middle.

This chain links TRBV30 with TRBJ1-4; D uncertain. The CDR3 loop spans 12 amino acids. Trimming pared 5 bases from V and 0 bases from J, leaving 4 bases between. Germline CDR1 is GTSNPN and CDR2 is SVGIG (reference sequence). The CDR3 DNA reads as TGTGCCTGGCAGACAACTAATGAAAAACTGTTTTTT. This gives the protein CAWQTTNEKLFF.

The gene calls are TRBV14 and TRBJ2-1; 10 nucleotides match TRBD2. The CDR3 has 15 amino acids. In germline, CDR1 is SGHDN, CDR2 FVKESK. The V segment lost 5 bases and the J segment 3 bases; nucleotides outside the gene matches: 4. The CDR3 loop reads CASSSGTSVYNEQFF. In nucleotides, the CDR3 is TGTGCCAGCAGCTCGGGGACTAGCGTCTACAATGAGCAGTTCTTC.

The V and J genes are TRBV28 and TRBJ1-2, with TRBD1 matching 7 bases. The V and J ends lost 5 bases and 3 bases, in that order; junction bases with no gene match: 9. The length of the CDR3 is 15 residues. The germline CDR1 and CDR2 sequences are MDHEN and SYDVKM. CDR3 in amino acids: CASSIRGQADYGYTF. The CDR3 coding sequence is TGTGCCAGCAGTATCCGAGGACAGGCGGACTATGGCTACACCTTC.

V is TRBV5-1 and J is TRBJ2-2; TRBD1 matches 8 bases. The CDR3 totals 14 residues. V shed 4 bases, J shed 6 bases, and the junction held 5 bases outside the gene matches. Germline CDR1 is SGHRS and CDR2 is YFSETQ. For the CDR3, the DNA is TGCGCCAGCAGCAGGACAGGGTTTGCCGGGGAGCTGTTTTTT. Translating gives CASSRTGFAGELFF.

The chain couples TRBV6-1 to TRBJ2-2; 10 bases match TRBD1. Trimming at V came to 6 bases and at J to 4 bases, leaving 2 bases not matched to a gene. Germline CDR1 is MNHNS and CDR2 is SASEGT. The CDR3 covers 14 residues. This CDR3 is CASRGTGATGELFF. For the CDR3, the DNA is TGTGCCAGCAGGGGGACAGGGGCCACCGGGGAGCTGTTTTTT.

CDR3 in DNA: TGTGCCAGCAGCTGGGGACAGGGGGCTACTGAAGCTTTCTTT. It specifies CASSWGQGATEAFF. The chain couples TRBV5-4 to TRBJ1-1; 12 bases agree with TRBD1. CDR1 is SGHNT, CDR2 YYREEE, per germline (reference sequence). With 3 bases clipped from V and 5 bases from J, the junction kept 2 bases outside the gene matches. CDR3 size: 14 residues.

The V gene is TRBV15, the J gene TRBJ1-4, with D perhaps TRBD1 (6 bases). CDR1 is LNHNV and CDR2 is YYDKDF in the germline V gene (reference sequence). The ends were cut back, 7 bases at V and 3 bases at J, with 12 bases in the middle. This CDR3 is 14 amino acids long. As DNA, the CDR3 is TGTGCCACCACCAGGACAGCTTCTAATGAAAAACTGTTTTTT. Amino acids: CATTRTASNEKLFF.

This chain uses TRBV5-6 with TRBJ2-5; 8 bases map to TRBD2. Losses at the gene ends were 1 base for V and 2 bases for J; bases not matched to a gene: 4. The CDR3 sequence is 15 residues long. Germline lookup yields CDR1 SGHDT and CDR2 YYEEEE. The CDR3 nucleotides are TGTGCCAGCAGCTTGCGGGGGGGTTCGCAAGAGACCCAGTACTTC. Its protein is CASSLRGGSQETQYF.